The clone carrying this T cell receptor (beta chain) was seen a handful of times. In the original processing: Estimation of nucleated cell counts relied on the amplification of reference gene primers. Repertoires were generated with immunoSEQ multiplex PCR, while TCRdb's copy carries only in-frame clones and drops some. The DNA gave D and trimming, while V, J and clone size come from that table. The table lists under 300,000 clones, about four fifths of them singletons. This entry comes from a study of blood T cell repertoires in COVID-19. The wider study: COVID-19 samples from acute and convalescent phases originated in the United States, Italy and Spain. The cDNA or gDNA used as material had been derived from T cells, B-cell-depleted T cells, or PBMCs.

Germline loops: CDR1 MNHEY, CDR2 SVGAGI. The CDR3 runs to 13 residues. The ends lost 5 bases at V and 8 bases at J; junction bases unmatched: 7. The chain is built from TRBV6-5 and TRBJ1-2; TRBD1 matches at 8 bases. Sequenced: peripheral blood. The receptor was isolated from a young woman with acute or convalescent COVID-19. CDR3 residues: CASSPGQGWGYTF. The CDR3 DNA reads TGTGCCAGCAGTCCAGGACAGGGATGGGGCTACACCTTC.